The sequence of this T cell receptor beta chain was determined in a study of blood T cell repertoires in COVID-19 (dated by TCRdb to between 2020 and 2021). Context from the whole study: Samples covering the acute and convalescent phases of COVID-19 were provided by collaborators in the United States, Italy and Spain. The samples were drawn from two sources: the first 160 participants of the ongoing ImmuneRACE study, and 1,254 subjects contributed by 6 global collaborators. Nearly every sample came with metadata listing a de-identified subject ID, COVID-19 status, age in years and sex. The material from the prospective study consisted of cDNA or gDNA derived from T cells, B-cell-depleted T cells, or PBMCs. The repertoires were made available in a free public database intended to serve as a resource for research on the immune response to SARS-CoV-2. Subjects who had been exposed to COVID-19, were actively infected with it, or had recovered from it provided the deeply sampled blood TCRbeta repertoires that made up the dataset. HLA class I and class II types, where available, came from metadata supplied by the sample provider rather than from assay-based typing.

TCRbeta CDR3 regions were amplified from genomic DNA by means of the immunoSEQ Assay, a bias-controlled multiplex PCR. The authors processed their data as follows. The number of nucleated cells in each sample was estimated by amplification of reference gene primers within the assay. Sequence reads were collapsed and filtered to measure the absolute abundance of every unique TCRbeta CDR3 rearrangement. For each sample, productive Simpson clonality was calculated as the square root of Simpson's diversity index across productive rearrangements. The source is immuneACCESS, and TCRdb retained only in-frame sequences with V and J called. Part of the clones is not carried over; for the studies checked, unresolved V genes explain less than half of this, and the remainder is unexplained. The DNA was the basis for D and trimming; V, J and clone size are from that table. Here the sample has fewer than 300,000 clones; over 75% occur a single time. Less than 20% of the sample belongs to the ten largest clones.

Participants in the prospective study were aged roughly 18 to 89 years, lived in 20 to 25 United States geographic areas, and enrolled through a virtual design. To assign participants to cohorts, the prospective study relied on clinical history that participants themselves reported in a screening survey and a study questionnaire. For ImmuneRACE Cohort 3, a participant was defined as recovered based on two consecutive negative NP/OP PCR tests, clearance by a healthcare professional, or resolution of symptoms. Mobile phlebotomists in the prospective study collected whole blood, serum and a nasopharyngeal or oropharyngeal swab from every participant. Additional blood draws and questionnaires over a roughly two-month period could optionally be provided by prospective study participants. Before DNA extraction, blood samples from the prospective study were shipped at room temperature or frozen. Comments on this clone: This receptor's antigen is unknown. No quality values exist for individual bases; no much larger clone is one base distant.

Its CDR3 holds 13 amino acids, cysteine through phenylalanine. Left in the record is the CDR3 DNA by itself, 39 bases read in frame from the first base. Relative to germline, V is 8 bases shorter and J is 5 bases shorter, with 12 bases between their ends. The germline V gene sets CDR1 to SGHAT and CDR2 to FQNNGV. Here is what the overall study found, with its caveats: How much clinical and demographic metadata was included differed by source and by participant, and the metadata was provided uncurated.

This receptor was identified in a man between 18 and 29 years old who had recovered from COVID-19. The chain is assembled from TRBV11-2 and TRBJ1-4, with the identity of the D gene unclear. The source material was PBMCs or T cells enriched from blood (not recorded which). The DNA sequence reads TGTGCCAGCCGGGAAATCAGAAATGAAAAACTGTTTTTT. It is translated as CASREIRNEKLFF.